These T cell receptor beta chains were read from a single sample in a study of tumor and adjacent non-tumor tissue in lung cancer. Using its own MiXCR run on the multiplex PCR reads, TCRdb lists one record per CDR3 protein. The sample lists 220,000 or so distinct CDR3 sequences; about two thirds were seen once. The sequenced material came from lung tumor tissue. All receptors come from a man aged 60 to 75 with non-small cell lung cancer. Both conserved end residues are part of each CDR3. The D gene is left open where the match is weak.

d_call v_call cdr3_aa
- TRBV5-1 CASSGRMGYTF
- TRBV28 CASSPRRRADKPQHF
- TRBV11-1 CAISLVYSDTDMQYF
- TRBV12-3/TRBV12-4 CASSSPGHGANQPQHF
TRBD2 TRBV20-1 CSVRASGRADTQYF
- TRBV11-2 CANSSAREPSGEQYF
- TRBV10-1 CASSELSWERNERFF
- TRBV20-1 CSGEGGPNTQYF
- TRBV5-6 CASSNDGSYGYTF
- TRBV29-1 CGVPLRADTGELFF